This TCR beta chain is drawn from a study of preoperative IRX-2 immunotherapy in early breast cancer. This sample's treatment: preoperative locoregional IRX-2 cytokine immunotherapy. Patients received preoperative, locoregional IRX-2 cytokine immunotherapy in a phase Ib study. Some clones are missing from TCRdb's copy, which holds only in-frame ones; the method was immunoSEQ multiplex PCR. The sample has 25,000 to 30,000 clones, roughly four fifths seen once. Germline lookup yields CDR1 MDHEN and CDR2 SYDVKM. The CDR3 runs 17 residues. Trimming took 3 bases from V and 8 from J, leaving 25 bases between them.

This material was acquired from a patient treated with IRX-2 immunotherapy. The rearrangement links TRBV28 to TRBJ1-2; D is unresolved. The TCR comes from a human donor with breast cancer. The CDR3 DNA reads TGTGCCAGCAGTTTTCCCCTTGATCAGACCACATTTAGGGGCTACACCTTC. The encoded protein is CASSFPLDQTTFRGYTF.